These 16 T cell receptor beta chains came from one sample sequenced in a study of CD8 T cells in Susac syndrome. After extraction with the RNeasy kit, about 0.45 to 1 ug of the RNA was reverse transcribed using random hexamers. TCRdb analysed the immunoSEQ multiplex PCR reads with MiXCR anew, one entry per CDR3 protein. The table has 350,000 to 550,000 distinct CDR3 sequences, 85% seen once. The sequencing sample was made of CD8+ T cells from PBMCs. These receptors all stem from a human donor with multiple sclerosis.

This clonotype was recorded only once. The chain carries TRBV20-1 and TRBJ1-1; D gene uncertain. The CDR3 is 14 residues long. Per the germline V gene, CDR1 is DFQATT and CDR2 is SNEGSKA (reference sequence). Trimming removed 3 bases from V and 1 base from J, with 12 bases in between. CDR3 sequence: CSARVSDANTEAFF. The CDR3 DNA sequence: TGCAGTGCTAGGGTCTCCGACGCGAACACTGAAGCTTTCTTT.

The chain uses TRBV12-3 or TRBV12-4 and TRBJ1-1, with D perhaps matching TRBD1 (5 bases). CDR3 size: 12 residues. Trimming stripped 4 bases from V and 4 bases from J, with 7 bases between. For the CDR3, the DNA is TGTGCCAGCAGTTCAGGGATCACTGAAGCTTTCTTT. It yields the protein CASSSGITEAFF.

This clonotype has just one count. This chain connects TRBV12-3 or TRBV12-4 to TRBJ2-5; D gene unclear. V was cut by 3 bases and J by 3 bases, with 23 bases left in between. This CDR3 has 18 amino acids. The CDR3 spells CASSFLAFSGEGKETQYF. Here the CDR3 DNA reads TGTGCCAGCAGTTTTCTCGCCTTCTCTGGAGAAGGAAAAGAGACCCAGTACTTC.

CDR3: CASSITSGPGPQHF. In DNA, the CDR3 is TGTGCCAGTAGTATTACTTCGGGACCTGGGCCCCAGCATTTT. This rearrangement joins TRBV19 to TRBJ1-5; D may be TRBD1 (5 bases). Germline loops: CDR1 LNHDA, CDR2 SQIVND (reference sequence). There are 14 residues in the CDR3. V was pared by 3 bases and J by 9 bases, with 15 bases between.

The chain couples TRBV20-1 to TRBJ1-2, with D hard to call. CDR3 length equals 12 residues. Trimming took off 0 bases at V and 5 bases at J, with 7 bases between the two ends. Germline loops: CDR1 DFQATT, CDR2 SNEGSKA (reference sequence). This chain's CDR3 is CSARESYYGYTF. The CDR3 DNA sequence: TGCAGTGCTAGAGAATCCTATTATGGCTACACCTTC.

Worth noting for this clonotype: Because it lacks the conserved phenylalanine or tryptophan at the end, this CDR3 is likely a read error. The V and J genes are TRBV20-1 and TRBJ1-1; the D is unclear. The CDR3 loop spans 13 amino acids. CDR1 is DFQATT, CDR2 SNEGSKA, per germline (reference sequence). V lost 2 bases and J 0 bases, leaving 7 bases between the germline ends. For the CDR3, the DNA is TGCAGTGCTAGACCAAGCTTGAACACTGAAGCTTTCCTT. Translated: CSARPSLNTEAFL.

The chain links TRBV13 to TRBJ1-6, with a possible D match to TRBD1 (5 bases). The ends were cut back, 7 bases at V and 3 bases at J, with 16 bases in the middle. Germline loops: CDR1 PRHDT, CDR2 FYEKMQ (reference sequence). There are 16 residues in the CDR3. The CDR3 loop is CASNEAGLNYNSPLHF. CDR3 DNA sequence: TGTGCCAGCAACGAAGCGGGGCTGAACTATAATTCACCCCTCCACTTT. The complete variable domain, with remaining parts taken from reference TRBV13 and TRBJ1-6, reads AAGVIQSPRHLIKEKRETATLKCYPIPRHDTVYWYQQGPGQDPQFLISFYEKMQSDKGSIPDRFSAQQFSDYHSELNMSSLELGDSALYFCASNEAGLNYNSPLHFGNGTRLTVT.

The chain combines TRBV7-6 with TRBJ1-5, with TRBD1 as a possible D gene (5 bases). Germline V gene sequence: CDR1 SGHVS, CDR2 FNYEAQ. This CDR3 has 17 residues. The V end was cut by 5 bases, the J end by 2 bases, with 19 bases between. CDR3 nucleotides: TGTGCCAGCAGCCCCCGTGGCGGGGCGTTGGGCAATCAGCCCCAGCATTTT. Residues: CASSPRGGALGNQPQHF.

This clonotype has a single count. The chain has TRBV25-1 and TRBJ2-5, with a tentative D call TRBD2 (5 bases). Trimming shortened V by 2 bases and J by 5 bases, and 15 bases separated the two germline ends. The CDR3 has 15 amino acids. Germline CDR1 is MGHDK and CDR2 is SYGVNS. The CDR3 DNA is TGTGCCAGCAGTGAAGGCATGACGAGGGAGGAGACCCAGTACTTC. This translates into CASSEGMTREETQYF.

J is TRBJ2-7 and V is TRBV27; D remains unclear. CDR3 length: 13 amino acids. Germline CDR1 and CDR2: MNHEY and SMNVEV (reference sequence). V shed 5 bases and J shed 6 bases, with 14 bases lying between them. CDR3 region: CASSPDVGLEQYF. CDR3 nucleotide sequence: TGTGCCAGCAGTCCGGATGTGGGTCTCGAGCAGTACTTC.

The V call is TRBV20-1, the J call TRBJ2-7, with D perhaps TRBD1 (5 bases). The ends were cut back, 0 bases at V and 6 bases at J, with 18 bases in the middle. CDR3 length: 15 amino acids. The V gene's germline CDR1 is DFQATT and CDR2 SNEGSKA (reference sequence). In DNA, the CDR3 is TGCAGTGCTAGAGATCTGGCAGGGCTTTTGAGCGAGCAGTACTTC. This gives the protein CSARDLAGLLSEQYF.

The chain links TRBV20-1 to TRBJ1-1, with D tentatively TRBD1 (5 bases). The CDR3 has 14 amino acids. V gave up 4 bases and J gave up 0 bases, with 12 bases separating them. The germline V gene encodes CDR1 DFQATT and CDR2 SNEGSKA (reference sequence). The CDR3 loop reads CSATNQGMNTEAFF. CDR3 sequence (DNA): TGCAGTGCTACGAACCAGGGAATGAACACTGAAGCTTTCTTT.

The rearrangement links TRBV5-6 to TRBJ1-2; TRBD1 aligns across 8 bases. This CDR3 has 17 residues. The V and J ends lost 2 bases and 0 bases, in that order; junction bases with no gene match: 9. Germline assignment: CDR1 SGHDT and CDR2 YYEEEE. Here the CDR3 DNA reads TGTGCCAGCAGCTTAACCCGGACAGGGAATTCTAACTATGGCTACACCTTC. Amino acids: CASSLTRTGNSNYGYTF.

As concerns this clonotype: Compared with germline, one end of the junction differs, possibly owing to a read error. The rearrangement links TRBV7-9 to TRBJ2-3, with TRBD2 as a possible D gene (5 bases). The CDR3 spans 12 residues. CDR1 is SEHNR, CDR2 FQNEAQ, per germline (reference sequence). CDR3 residues: CLLEAASDTQYF. In DNA form, the CDR3 reads TGCCTACTAGAGGCCGCATCAGATACGCAGTATTTT.

The chain employs TRBV4-1 and TRBJ2-3; 14 bases map to TRBD2. The CDR3 consists of 14 residues. The germline gives CDR1 MGHRA, CDR2 YSYEKL. Germline trimming cut 3 bases from V and 14 bases from J; bases unmatched to any gene: 7. The CDR3 DNA reads TGCGCCAGCAGCCAGGAGGGACTAGCGGGAGCGGGGTATTTT. Amino acid sequence: CASSQEGLAGAGYF.

A few counts support this clonotype. The rearrangement joins TRBV6-1 to TRBJ1-6; the D is unclear. Germline V gene sequence: CDR1 MNHNS, CDR2 SASEGT. The CDR3 runs to 15 residues. V was shortened by 5 bases and J by 11 bases, with 19 bases between the two germline ends. The CDR3 DNA is TGTGCCAGCAGTCTGGGCCCAGCAAGCGTGACACCCCTCCACTTT. The encoded protein is CASSLGPASVTPLHF.